This T cell receptor beta chain was found in a study of multiple sclerosis patients with progressive multifocal leukoencephalopathy. This clone was detected only once. What it recognizes is unknown. The time point denotes: time of PML onset. After 16 to 56 months on natalizumab, the natalizumab-treated patients developed PML. Overall study results and limits: Clones expanded at PML were already present before and during natalizumab. The findings' link to JC virus versus immunocompromise remained uncertain.

TCRdb's table, derived via immunoSEQ multiplex PCR, lists solely in-frame clones and lacks some. The sample yields some 30,000 clones, approximately 89% seen once. Germline values: CDR1 MNHEY, CDR2 SVGAGI. J was trimmed by 3 bases and V by 0 bases; bases with no gene match: 8. The CDR3 is 16 residues long. The V and J genes are TRBV6-5 and TRBJ2-7; TRBD1 matches 7 bases. This specimen was PBMCs, taken from a patient treated with natalizumab. The TCR comes from a woman aged 30 to 39 with progressive multifocal leukoencephalopathy. CDR3 nucleotides: TGTGCCAGCAGTTACTCGAGCGGACAGGCAAGCTACGAGCAGTACTTC. Amino acids: CASSYSSGQASYEQYF.